These 20 T cell receptor beta chains originate from one sample sequenced in a study of cytomegalovirus exposure and HLA in healthy donors. PCR primers comprised 60 Vbeta and 13 Jbeta primers. Using immunoSEQ multiplex PCR, the repertoire was profiled, and TCRdb retains in-frame clones only, with some absent. The sample has about 89,000 clones; about 76% are singletons. Material for sequencing was PBMCs. These receptors came from a man younger than 40 in good health and CMV-seropositive.

This sequence joins TRBV5-4 and TRBJ2-5; D is undetermined. The CDR3 contains 11 residues. The V gene's germline CDR1 is SGHNT and CDR2 YYREEE (reference sequence). Trimming removed 2 bases at V and 5 bases at J, with 4 bases between. The CDR3 protein is CASSFGETQYF. CDR3 coding DNA: TGTGCCAGCAGCTTCGGGGAGACCCAGTACTTC.

The chain couples TRBV4-1 to TRBJ1-6; D perhaps matches TRBD1 (6 bases). The CDR3 spans 16 residues. Trimming removed 4 bases from V and 10 bases from J, with 20 bases in between. CDR1 and CDR2 from the germline V gene are MGHRA and YSYEKL. Written as DNA, the CDR3 is TGCGCCAGCAGCCTTACTTCCGAGACAGGAGTATCACCCCTCCACTTT. Translating it yields CASSLTSETGVSPLHF.

The CDR3 DNA follows: TGTGCCAGCAGCCCGGGGGGGAGTGGGAACACTGAAGCTTTCTTT. Protein product: CASSPGGSGNTEAFF. The chain recombines TRBV5-4 with TRBJ1-1, with TRBD1 as a possible D gene (5 bases). Germline CDR1 reads SGHNT; CDR2 reads YYREEE (reference sequence). The V gene lost 4 bases and the J gene lost 1 base, with 14 bases spanning the gap. CDR3 length: 15 amino acids.

CDR3 protein: CASSSWDRGTEAFF. CDR3 DNA: TGTGCCAGCAGCTCCTGGGACAGGGGCACTGAAGCTTTCTTT. The chain joins TRBV7-9 to TRBJ1-1; TRBD1 matches at 10 bases. The CDR3 loop spans 14 amino acids. J gave up 4 bases and V 4 bases, and 3 bases lay outside the gene matches. Germline CDR1 SEHNR, CDR2 FQNEAQ (reference sequence). Full variable domain (rest looked up from reference TRBV7-9 and TRBJ1-1): DTGVSQNPRHKITKRGQNVTFRCDPISEHNRLYWYRQTLGQGPEFLTYFQNEAQLEKSRLLSDRFSAERPKGSFSTLEIQRTEQGDSAMYLCASSSWDRGTEAFFGQGTRLTVV.

The chain employs TRBV7-2 and TRBJ2-7; 8 nucleotides match TRBD2. V was clipped by 5 bases and J by 3 bases; unmatched bases: 12. There are 16 residues in the CDR3. Germline values: CDR1 SGHTA, CDR2 FQGNSA. CDR3 nucleotides: TGTGCCAGCAGCCCGATAACCGGGACTAGTAACTACGAGCAGTACTTC. Protein sequence: CASSPITGTSNYEQYF.

The genes are TRBV30 and TRBJ1-2; D remains ambiguous. The germline V and J ends were trimmed by 3 bases and 0 bases, with 11 bases remaining between them. The length of the CDR3 is 14 residues. Germline CDR1 is GTSNPN and CDR2 is SVGIG (reference sequence). The DNA for the CDR3 is TGTGCCTGGAGCCTTGCCCCAGCTAACTATGGCTACACCTTC. This translates into CAWSLAPANYGYTF.

V is TRBV19 and J is TRBJ2-7; 7 bases are a match to TRBD2. The CDR3 covers 14 residues. Unmatched junction bases numbered 4, after V lost 3 bases and J lost 2 bases. Germline CDR1 is LNHDA and CDR2 is SQIVND (reference sequence). CDR3 DNA sequence: TGTGCCAGTAGTATCACCGGGGGGACCTACGAGCAGTACTTC. Translation gives CASSITGGTYEQYF.

This rearrangement joins TRBV29-1 to TRBJ2-6; tentative D call: TRBD2 (5 bases). The CDR3 is 13 amino acids. CDR1 SQVTM and CDR2 ANQGSEA come from the germline V gene. V was pared by 6 bases and J by 4 bases, with 10 bases between. Here the CDR3 DNA reads TGCAGCGTCAAGGGAGCCGGGGCCAACGTCCTGACTTTC. Protein product: CSVKGAGANVLTF.

The chain links TRBV6-6 to TRBJ2-3; TRBD2 matches at 9 bases. CDR1 is MNHNY and CDR2 is SVGAGI in the germline V gene (reference sequence). The CDR3 spans 15 residues. V gave up 6 bases and J gave up 4 bases; unmatched junction bases: 8. This CDR3 is CASRSGLAFPDTQYF. CDR3 nucleotides: TGTGCCAGCAGGTCGGGACTAGCTTTCCCAGATACGCAGTATTTT.

This chain joins TRBV19 and TRBJ1-5; the match to TRBD1 covers 8 bases. J gave up 4 bases and V 5 bases, and 4 bases lay outside the gene matches. Germline values: CDR1 LNHDA, CDR2 SQIVND (reference sequence). The CDR3 consists of 14 residues. CDR3 sequence (DNA): TGTGCCAGTAGTCTGGGACAGGTAAATCAGCCCCAGCATTTT. The encoded protein is CASSLGQVNQPQHF.

The chain combines TRBV11-1 with TRBJ2-5; D is perhaps TRBD2 (5 bases). Trimming removed 1 base at V and 3 bases at J, with 6 bases between. Germline lookup yields CDR1 SGHAT and CDR2 FQDESV (reference sequence). The CDR3 length is 13 residues. The CDR3 coding sequence is TGTGCCAGCAGCTTAGGAGGGAAAGAGACCCAGTACTTC. Protein: CASSLGGKETQYF.

The chain uses TRBV4-2 and TRBJ1-3, with D perhaps matching TRBD1 (6 bases). V gave up 3 bases and J gave up 0 bases, with 12 bases separating them. The germline V gene has CDR1 LGHNA and CDR2 YNFKEQ. This CDR3 spans 16 amino acids. The CDR3 here is CASSQYPQGSGNTIYF. The DNA for the CDR3 is TGTGCCAGCAGCCAGTACCCACAGGGCTCTGGAAACACCATATATTTT.

The chain combines TRBV4-1 with TRBJ2-5, with TRBD2 matching 10 bases. V lost 1 base and J lost 4; bases outside the gene matches: 3. The germline V gene encodes CDR1 MGHRA and CDR2 YSYEKL. The CDR3 is made up of 15 amino acids. This CDR3 reads CASSQGASGGETQYF. The CDR3 DNA reads as TGCGCCAGCAGCCAAGGGGCTAGCGGGGGAGAGACCCAGTACTTC.

This chain joins TRBV5-1 and TRBJ2-5; 11 bases are a match to TRBD2. V gave up 4 bases and J gave up 6 bases; unmatched junction bases: 11. This CDR3 contains 16 residues. Germline CDR1 is SGHRS and CDR2 is YFSETQ. CDR3 amino acids: CASSLTSGGALKTQYF. For the CDR3, the DNA is TGCGCCAGCAGCCTAACTAGCGGGGGCGCACTGAAGACCCAGTACTTC.

This chain joins TRBV9 and TRBJ1-3; a weak D match, TRBD1 (6 bases). Germline-derived CDR1 and CDR2 are SGDLS and YYNGEE. Between the trimmed V and J ends, which lost 3 bases and 4 bases, there was a span of 14 bases. The CDR3 totals 15 residues. CDR3 amino acids: CASSEEGGRGNTIYF. The CDR3 DNA follows: TGTGCCAGCAGCGAAGAAGGGGGTCGGGGAAACACCATATATTTT.

The table lists this clone with a few counts. The gene calls are TRBV19 and TRBJ2-5; TRBD2 matches 10 bases. Germline CDR1 is LNHDA and CDR2 is SQIVND (reference sequence). V dropped 4 bases and J dropped 2; count of bases not matched to a gene: 4. CDR3 size: 15 residues. CDR3 nucleotide sequence: TGTGCCAGTAGTACCATAGCGGGGGGACAAGAGACCCAGTACTTC. Translated: CASSTIAGGQETQYF.

The V call is TRBV7-2, the J call TRBJ1-2; D is unresolved. Germline V CDR1 and CDR2: SGHTA, FQGNSA. The CDR3 is 14 amino acids. V dropped 5 bases and J dropped 3 bases, with 13 bases sitting between them. The CDR3 region is CASSHGGADYGYTF. The DNA of the CDR3 is TGTGCCAGCAGCCATGGCGGAGCGGACTATGGCTACACCTTC. Full variable domain (rest looked up from reference TRBV7-2 and TRBJ1-2): GAGVSQSPSNKVTEKGKDVELRCDPISGHTALYWYRQSLGQGLEFLIYFQGNSAPDKSGLPSDRFSAERTGGSVSTLTIQRTQQEDSAVYLCASSHGGADYGYTFGSGTRLTVV.

The V and J genes are TRBV4-2 and TRBJ2-3; 7 bases agree with TRBD1. Germline V gene data show CDR1 as LGHNA and CDR2 as YNFKEQ. V shed 0 bases, J shed 2 bases, and the junction held 8 bases outside the gene matches. The length of the CDR3 is 17 residues. Written as DNA, the CDR3 is TGTGCCAGCAGCCAAGATGGCGCCAGGGGGTACACAGATACGCAGTATTTT. It yields the protein CASSQDGARGYTDTQYF.

The rearrangement links TRBV19 to TRBJ2-2, with D unclear. V lost 7 bases, J lost 5 bases, and 5 bases lay in between. CDR1 and CDR2 (germline): LNHDA, SQIVND (reference sequence). The CDR3 spans 11 residues. For the CDR3, the DNA is TGTGCCAGTACGGTGACCGGGGAGCTGTTTTTT. This codes for CASTVTGELFF.

V is TRBV10-3 and J is TRBJ2-7; 9 nucleotides align to TRBD1. CDR1 and CDR2 from the germline V gene are ENHRY and SYGVKD. The CDR3 is 15 amino acids. Trimming removed 6 bases from V and 1 base from J; junction bases left unmatched: 7. Here the CDR3 reads CAISEGQGASYEQYF. Here the CDR3 DNA reads TGTGCCATCAGCGAGGGACAGGGTGCATCCTACGAGCAGTACTTC.